Reported below is one T cell receptor (beta chain). PCR was performed a second time for about 7 to 11 cycles using a sample-barcoded 5' primer and a J-beta primer mix. TCRdb re-derived calls from the 5' RACE reads in MiXCR, one entry per CDR3 protein. This sample has around 1,500,000 distinct CDR3 sequences, with 42% found just once. V lost 3 bases and J 2 bases, leaving 15 bases between the germline ends. CDR1 is SGDLS, CDR2 YYNGEE, per germline. This CDR3 has 15 residues. The data stem from a study of blood T cells in healthy people across ages. The source of this sequence is a woman between 18 and 30 years old in good health. V usage is TRBV9 and J usage is TRBJ2-7; D is unresolved. Input material: blood. CDR3 amino acids: CASSALPVIPYEQYF. CDR3 coding DNA: TGTGCCAGCAGCGCCCTCCCGGTGATTCCCTACGAGCAGTACTTC.